This TCR beta chain comes out of a study of CD4 T cells in relation to SARS-CoV-2 and coronaviruses. Trimming cost V 0 bases and J 7 bases, with 12 bases left between them. The germline V gene encodes CDR1 SGHDN and CDR2 FVKESK. This CDR3 is 15 amino acids long. This clone has a single count. What it recognizes is unknown. Profiled with immunoSEQ multiplex PCR; TCRdb holds only in-frame clones, not every one. The sample shows 29,000 or so clones, roughly 80% of them seen only once. Before the COVID-19 pandemic, during about 2010-2018, CD4+ T cells were taken from unexposed donors. The cells were cultured for around ten days before CD4+ T cells were isolated.

The sample consisted of CD4+ T cells from PBMCs, cultured in vitro. The sequence was obtained from a human donor in good health. The chain uses TRBV14 and TRBJ2-2, with D uncertain. This CDR3 is CASSQDVFHFGELFF. The CDR3 DNA is TGTGCCAGCAGCCAAGATGTCTTCCATTTCGGGGAGCTGTTTTTT.